This T cell receptor beta chain was sequenced in a study of T-cell reconstitution after alpha-beta-depleted transplantation in children. Preparation of the TCRbeta library involved a method that used unique molecular identifiers. TCRdb analysed the PCR reads with MiXCR anew, one entry per CDR3 protein. The sample records approximately 400,000 distinct CDR3 sequences, approximately 10% being singletons. The input for sequencing was PBMCs from the stem cell graft donor, taken from the stem cell graft. The origin of this receptor is a human donor who donated a stem cell graft to a child with acute myeloid leukemia.

Here the CDR3 DNA reads TGTGCCAGCAGCTTAGGACAGGGGGCAAATACGCAGTATTTT. It specifies CASSLGQGANTQYF. V and J are TRBV7-6 and TRBJ2-3, with 10 bases lining up with TRBD1. This CDR3 comprises 14 residues. The V gene end was trimmed by 1 base and the J gene end by 7 bases; junction bases not matched to a gene: 2. Germline V lookup: CDR1 SGHVS, CDR2 FNYEAQ.